The 3 T cell receptor beta chains below were found in one sample sequenced in a study of T-cell memory formation after mild COVID-19. One entry per CDR3 protein results from TCRdb running MiXCR on the 5' RACE reads. This table holds 450,000 to 650,000 distinct CDR3 sequences, under 20% found once. The sequencing sample was made of PBMCs or a T cell subset sorted from them (not recorded which). These receptors were collected from an adult woman who had mild COVID-19 (a few samples of this study predate the infection). Cell type and time point are not known.

V is TRBV5-6 and J is TRBJ2-7; D is ambiguous. The CDR3 is 15 residues long. The germline gives CDR1 SGHDT, CDR2 YYEEEE. Deletions cut 0 bases from V and 2 bases from J, with 12 bases between. The CDR3 nucleotides are TGTGCCAGCAGCTTGGGGTTTTCCTCCCCCTACGAGCAGTACTTC. Translation: CASSLGFSSPYEQYF.

This chain joins TRBV19 and TRBJ2-1; TRBD2 matches 8 bases. V shed 6 bases and J 8 bases; nucleotides not matched to a gene: 12. The V gene's germline CDR1 is LNHDA and CDR2 SQIVND (reference sequence). The CDR3 sequence is 15 residues long. The CDR3 DNA sequence: TGTGCCAGTAGCCGCCCCGGGACTAGGGCGGATGAGCAGTTCTTC. Residues: CASSRPGTRADEQFF. Combining the CDR3 with reference TRBV19 and TRBJ2-1 gives the whole variable domain DGGITQSPKYLFRKEGQNVTLSCEQNLNHDAMYWYRQDPGQGLRLIYYSQIVNDFQKGDIAEGYSVSREKKESFPLTVTSAQKNPTAFYLCASSRPGTRADEQFFGPGTRLTVL.

This clonotype was seen more than once but under ten times. The V gene is TRBV5-1, the J gene TRBJ2-1; D uncertain. Germline V gene data show CDR1 as SGHRS and CDR2 as YFSETQ. The CDR3 consists of 15 residues. V lost 9 bases, J lost 0 bases, and 16 bases lay in between. This CDR3 reads CATRRWGSSYNEQFF. CDR3 sequence (DNA): TGCGCCACCAGAAGGTGGGGTAGCTCCTACAATGAGCAGTTCTTC.